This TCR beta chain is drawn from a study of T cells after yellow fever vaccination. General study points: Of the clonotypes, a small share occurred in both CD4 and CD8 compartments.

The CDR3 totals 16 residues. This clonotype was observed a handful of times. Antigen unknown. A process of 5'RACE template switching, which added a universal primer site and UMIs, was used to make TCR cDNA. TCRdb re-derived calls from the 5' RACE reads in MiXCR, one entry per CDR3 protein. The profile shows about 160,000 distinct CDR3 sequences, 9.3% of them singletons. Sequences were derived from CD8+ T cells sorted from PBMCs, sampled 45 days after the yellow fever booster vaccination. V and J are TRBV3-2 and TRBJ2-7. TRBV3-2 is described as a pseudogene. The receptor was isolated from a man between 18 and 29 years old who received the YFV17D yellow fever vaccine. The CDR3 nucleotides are TGTGCCAGCAGCCAAGATTTACCGCCTGCTACCTACGAGCAGTACGTC. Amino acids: CASSQDLPPATYEQYV.